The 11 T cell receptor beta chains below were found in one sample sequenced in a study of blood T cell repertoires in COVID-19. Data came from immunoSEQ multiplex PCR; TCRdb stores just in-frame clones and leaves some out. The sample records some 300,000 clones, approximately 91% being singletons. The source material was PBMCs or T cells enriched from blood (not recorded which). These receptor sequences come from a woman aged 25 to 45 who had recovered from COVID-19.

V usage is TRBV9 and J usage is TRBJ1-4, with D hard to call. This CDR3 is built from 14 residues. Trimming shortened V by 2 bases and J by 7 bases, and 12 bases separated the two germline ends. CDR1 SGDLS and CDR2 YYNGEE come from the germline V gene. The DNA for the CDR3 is TGTGCCAGCAGCGTTGGCGGTTTGGGTGAAAAACTGTTTTTT. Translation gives CASSVGGLGEKLFF.

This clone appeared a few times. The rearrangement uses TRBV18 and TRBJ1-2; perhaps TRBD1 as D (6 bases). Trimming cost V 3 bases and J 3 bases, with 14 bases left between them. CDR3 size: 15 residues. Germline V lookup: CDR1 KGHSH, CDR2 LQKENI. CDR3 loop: CASSPFSSGDYGYTF. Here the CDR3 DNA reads TGTGCCAGCTCACCTTTCAGCTCAGGGGACTATGGCTACACCTTC.

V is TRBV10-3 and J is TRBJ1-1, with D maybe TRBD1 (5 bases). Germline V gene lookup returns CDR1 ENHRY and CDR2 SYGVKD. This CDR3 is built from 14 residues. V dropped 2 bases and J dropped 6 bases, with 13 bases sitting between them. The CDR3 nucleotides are TGTGCCATCAGTGAGGGGTCCACAGGTGCTGAAGCTTTCTTT. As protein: CAISEGSTGAEAFF.

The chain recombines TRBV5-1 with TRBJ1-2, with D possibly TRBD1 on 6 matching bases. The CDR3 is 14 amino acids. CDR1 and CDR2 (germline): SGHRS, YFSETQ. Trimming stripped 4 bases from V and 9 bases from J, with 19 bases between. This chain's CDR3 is CASSQTQGLSRYTF. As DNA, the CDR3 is TGCGCCAGCAGCCAGACCCAGGGGCTCTCCCGCTACACCTTC.

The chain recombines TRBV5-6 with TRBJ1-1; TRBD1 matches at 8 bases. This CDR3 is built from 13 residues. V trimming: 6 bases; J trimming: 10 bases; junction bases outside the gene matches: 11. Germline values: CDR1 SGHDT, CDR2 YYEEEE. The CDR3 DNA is TGTGCCAGCACCCTCGGTGGGACAGGCGGAGCTTTCTTT. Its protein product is CASTLGGTGGAFF.

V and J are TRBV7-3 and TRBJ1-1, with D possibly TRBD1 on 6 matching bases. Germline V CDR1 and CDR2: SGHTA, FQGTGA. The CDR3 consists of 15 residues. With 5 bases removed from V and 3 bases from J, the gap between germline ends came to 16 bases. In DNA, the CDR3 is TGTGCCAGCAGCCGGGGGGCGAGTGGGGACACTGAAGCTTTCTTT. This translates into CASSRGASGDTEAFF.

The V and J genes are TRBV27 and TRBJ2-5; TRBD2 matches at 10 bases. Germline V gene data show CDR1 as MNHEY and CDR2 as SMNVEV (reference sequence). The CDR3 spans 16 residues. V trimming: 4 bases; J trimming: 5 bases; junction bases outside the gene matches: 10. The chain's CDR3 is CASSSQWLAGVETQYF. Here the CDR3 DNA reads TGTGCCAGCAGTTCCCAGTGGCTAGCGGGAGTTGAGACCCAGTACTTC.

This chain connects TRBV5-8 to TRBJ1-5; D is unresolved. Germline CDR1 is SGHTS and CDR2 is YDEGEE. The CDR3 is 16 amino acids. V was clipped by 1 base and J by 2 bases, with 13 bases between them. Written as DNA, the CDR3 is TGTGCCAGCAGCTTGCGTCTGGGCTGGGGCAATCAGCCCCAGCATTTT. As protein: CASSLRLGWGNQPQHF.

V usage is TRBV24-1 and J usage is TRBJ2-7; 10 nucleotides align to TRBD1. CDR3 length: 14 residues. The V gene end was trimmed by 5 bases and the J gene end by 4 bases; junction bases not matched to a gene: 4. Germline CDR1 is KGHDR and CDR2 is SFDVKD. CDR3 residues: CATSAGTGAYEQYF. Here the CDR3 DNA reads TGTGCCACCAGTGCCGGGACAGGGGCTTACGAGCAGTACTTC.

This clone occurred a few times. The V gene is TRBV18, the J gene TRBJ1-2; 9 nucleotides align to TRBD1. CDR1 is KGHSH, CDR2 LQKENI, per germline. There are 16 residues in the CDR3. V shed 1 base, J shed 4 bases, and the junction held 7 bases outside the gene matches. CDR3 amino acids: CASSPQQGAISYGYTF. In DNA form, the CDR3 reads TGTGCCAGCTCACCACAACAGGGGGCGATTTCCTATGGCTACACCTTC.

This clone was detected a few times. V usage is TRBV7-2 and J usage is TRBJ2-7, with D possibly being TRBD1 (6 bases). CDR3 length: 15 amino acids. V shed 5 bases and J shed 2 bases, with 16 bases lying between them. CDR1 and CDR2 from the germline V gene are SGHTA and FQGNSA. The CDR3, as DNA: TGTGCCAGCAGCCCCTCCGGTACAGGGACCTACGAGCAGTACTTC. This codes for CASSPSGTGTYEQYF.